Below, one T cell receptor beta chain is given with its context. The antigen remains unidentified. CDR1 is SGHRS, CDR2 YFSETQ, per germline. The CDR3 totals 14 residues. Trimming pared 0 bases from V and 5 bases from J, leaving 12 bases between. This entry is derived from a study of vaccination and CD4 T cells after COVID-19. At the level of the study: Stimulation of cells relied on overlapping spike peptides derived from SARS-CoV-2, HCoV-NL63, HCoV-OC43 and HCoV-229E.

Treatment here: approximately 9-day PBMC culture with coronavirus spike peptide pools or control peptides (ViraFEST assay). With the Oncomine TCR Beta short-read assay, DNA from cultured CD4+ T cells was sequenced. TCRdb re-analysed the PCR reads in MiXCR, keeping a single row per CDR3 protein. The sample comprises under 11,000 distinct CDR3 sequences, approximately 41% of which are singletons, and approximately 29% rests with the top ten. The TCR was taken from a human donor who had recovered from COVID-19. The sequencing input was CD4+ T cells from blood, cultured in vitro. This chain joins TRBV5-1 and TRBJ2-7, with a weak D call TRBD2 (6 bases). The CDR3: CASSLAGGGNEQYF. The DNA of the CDR3 is TGCGCCAGCAGCTTGGCGGGTGGGGGGAACGAGCAGTACTTC.